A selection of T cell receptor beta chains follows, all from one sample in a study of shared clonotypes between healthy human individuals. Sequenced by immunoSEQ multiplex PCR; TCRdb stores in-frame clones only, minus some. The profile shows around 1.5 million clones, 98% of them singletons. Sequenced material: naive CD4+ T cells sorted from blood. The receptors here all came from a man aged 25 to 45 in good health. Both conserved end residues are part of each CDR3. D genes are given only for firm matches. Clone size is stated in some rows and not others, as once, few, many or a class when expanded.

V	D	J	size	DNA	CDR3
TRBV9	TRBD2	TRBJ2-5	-	TGTGCCAGCAGCGGAGGGACTAGTCAAGAGACCCAGTACTTC	CASSGGTSQETQYF
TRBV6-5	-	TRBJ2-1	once	TGTGCCAGCAGTAGAGGCAATGAGCAGTTCTTC	CASSRGNEQFF
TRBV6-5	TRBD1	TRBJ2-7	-	TGTGCCAGCAGTTACCCTGGGACAGGGTTTCGGGAGCAGTACTTC	CASSYPGTGFREQYF
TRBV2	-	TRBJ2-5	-	TGTGCCAGCAGTGGTCAAGAGACCCAGTACTTC	CASSGQETQYF
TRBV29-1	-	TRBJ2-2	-	TGCAGCGTTGACCCTGGGAGGACCGGGGAGCTGTTTTTT	CSVDPGRTGELFF
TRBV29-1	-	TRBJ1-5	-	TGCAGCGTTGGTGATCAGCCCCAGCATTTT	CSVGDQPQHF
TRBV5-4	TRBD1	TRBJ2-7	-	TGTGCCAGCAGCTTGGGGACAGGGGGTCACTACGAGCAGTACTTC	CASSLGTGGHYEQYF
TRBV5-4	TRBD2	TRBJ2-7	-	TGTGCCAGCAGCCTCGGACTAGCGGGAGATACAGAGCAGTACTTC	CASSLGLAGDTEQYF
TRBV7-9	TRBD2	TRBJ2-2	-	TGTGCCAGCAGCTTGACTAGCGGGGATTATGGGGAGCTGTTTTTT	CASSLTSGDYGELFF
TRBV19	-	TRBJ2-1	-	TGTGCCAGTAGTATAGTACAGGGGGGGATGAATGAGCAGTTCTTC	CASSIVQGGMNEQFF
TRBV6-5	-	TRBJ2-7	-	TGTGCCAGCAGTTACTCCACAGGGCACGAGCAGTACTTC	CASSYSTGHEQYF
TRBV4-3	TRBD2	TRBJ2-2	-	TGCGCCAGCAGCCAACTTAGCGGGAGGGCCTGGGCCGGGGAGCTGTTTTTT	CASSQLSGRAWAGELFF
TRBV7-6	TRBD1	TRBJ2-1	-	TGTGCCAGCAGGCCGACAGGGGGCAATGAGCAGTTCTTC	CASRPTGGNEQFF
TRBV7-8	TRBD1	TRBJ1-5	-	TGTGCCAGCAGCTTAATAGGACAGGGGGCTGGTAGTGGCAATCAGCCCCAGCATTTT	CASSLIGQGAGSGNQPQHF
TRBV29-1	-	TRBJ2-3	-	TGCAGCGTTGGGTCGGGCGGAGGGGATACGCAGTATTTT	CSVGSGGGDTQYF
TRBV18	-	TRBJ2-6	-	TGTGCCAGCTCACCAAGATCTGCCCTTGGGGCCAACGTCCTGACTTTC	CASSPRSALGANVLTF
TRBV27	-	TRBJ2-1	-	TGTGCCAGCGCCATCCTACTGGATGGGGAGCAGTTCTTC	CASAILLDGEQFF
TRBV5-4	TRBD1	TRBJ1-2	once	TGTGCCAGCAGCCTACCGGGACAGTCTTCTGATTACACCTTC	CASSLPGQSSDYTF
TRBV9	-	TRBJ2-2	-	TGTGCCAGCAGCGTATTACAGGAGGGCACCGGGGAGCTGTTTTTT	CASSVLQEGTGELFF
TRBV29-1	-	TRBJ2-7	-	TGCAGCGTTGGGGCTAGTTACTCCTACGAGCAGTACTTC	CSVGASYSYEQYF
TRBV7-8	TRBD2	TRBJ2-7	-	TGTGCCAGCAGCCCTACTAGCGGGAGGGCCTACGAGCAGTACTTC	CASSPTSGRAYEQYF
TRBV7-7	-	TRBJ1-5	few	TGTGCCAGCAGCTTAGGGCCGCGTCAGCCCCAGCATTTT	CASSLGPRQPQHF
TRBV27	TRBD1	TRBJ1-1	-	TGTGCCAGCAGAGACAGGGGCCGGACTGAAGCTTTCTTT	CASRDRGRTEAFF
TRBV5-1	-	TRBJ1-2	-	TGCGCCAGCAGCTGGGACCTAAACTATGGCTACACCTTC	CASSWDLNYGYTF
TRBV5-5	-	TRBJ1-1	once	TGTGCCAGCAGCTTGGTCGGAGGGAGAACTGAAGCTTTCTTT	CASSLVGGRTEAFF
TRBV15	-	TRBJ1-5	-	TGTGCCACCAGCAGGGACAGAAATCAGCCCCAGCATTTT	CATSRDRNQPQHF
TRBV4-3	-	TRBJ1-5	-	TGCGCCAGCAGCCAAGATAGCAATCAGCCCCAGCATTTT	CASSQDSNQPQHF
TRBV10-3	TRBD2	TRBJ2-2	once	TGTGCCATCAGTGAAGATCGGACTAGAGGCACCGGGGAGCTGTTTTTT	CAISEDRTRGTGELFF
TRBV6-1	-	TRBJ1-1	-	TGTGCCAGCACCGCGAACACTGAAGCTTTCTTT	CASTANTEAFF
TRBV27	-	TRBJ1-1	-	TGTGCCAGCAGCCCCCGACTGAACACTGAAGCTTTCTTT	CASSPRLNTEAFF
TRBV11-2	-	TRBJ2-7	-	TGTGCCAGCAGCCCCAGGCCTGGGGAGCAGTACTTC	CASSPRPGEQYF
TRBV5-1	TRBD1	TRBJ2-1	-	TGCGCCAGCAGCTGGACAGGGGTAAGGAATGAGCAGTTCTTC	CASSWTGVRNEQFF
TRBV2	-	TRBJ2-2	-	TGTGCCAGCAGTGTAGAGCTTAACACCGGGGAGCTGTTTTTT	CASSVELNTGELFF
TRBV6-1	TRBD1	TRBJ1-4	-	TGTGCCAGCAGTGCGTTGACAGGGACGTATGAAAAACTGTTTTTT	CASSALTGTYEKLFF
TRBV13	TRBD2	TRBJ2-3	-	TGTGCCACCTCCCTGGCCCCGGGACTAGCGGGAGAAGTAGATACGCAGTATTTT	CATSLAPGLAGEVDTQYF
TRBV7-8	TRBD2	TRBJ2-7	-	TGTGCCAGCAGCAGGGGTTCGGGAGGAGAGCGTGAGCAGTACTTC	CASSRGSGGEREQYF
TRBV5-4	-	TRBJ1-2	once	TGTGCCAGCAGCTCGGCCCGCTATGGCTACACCTTC	CASSSARYGYTF
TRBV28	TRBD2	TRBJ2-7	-	TGTGCCAGCAAGGGGTTCGCTGCGGGAGAATTGGACGAGCAGTACTTC	CASKGFAAGELDEQYF
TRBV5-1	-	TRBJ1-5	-	TGCGCCAGCAGCTTGGGGGAAGGGGGGAATCAGCCCCAGCATTTT	CASSLGEGGNQPQHF
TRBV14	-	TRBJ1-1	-	TGTGCCAGCAGCCAAGTTTTGAACACTGAAGCTTTCTTT	CASSQVLNTEAFF
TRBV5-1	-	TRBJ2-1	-	TGCGCCAGCAGCCCCCCGGGGTCCCACATAAGGGAGCAGTTCTTC	CASSPPGSHIREQFF
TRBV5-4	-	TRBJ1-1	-	TGTGCCAGCAGTCTTCCTGACACTGAAGCTTTCTTT	CASSLPDTEAFF
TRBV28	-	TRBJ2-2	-	TGTGCCAGCATAAGACAGAGAGGGACCGGGGAGCTGTTTTTT	CASIRQRGTGELFF
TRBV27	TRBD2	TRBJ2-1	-	TGTGCCAGCAGTCAATTAGCGGGAGAGAGTCGGGGCAATGAGCAGTTCTTC	CASSQLAGESRGNEQFF
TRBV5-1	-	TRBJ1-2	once	TGCGCCAGCAGCACCCAAGGGTTCGGTAACTATGGCTACACCTTC	CASSTQGFGNYGYTF
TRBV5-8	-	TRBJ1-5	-	TGTGCCAGCAGCTTGCTAGGGGTATTGGGTCAGCCCCAGCATTTT	CASSLLGVLGQPQHF
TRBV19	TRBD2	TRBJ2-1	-	TGTGCCAGTAGTATTACGGGACTAGCGGCCTACAATGAGCAGTTCTTC	CASSITGLAAYNEQFF
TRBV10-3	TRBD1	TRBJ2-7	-	TGTGCCATCTCGCCCCGGGACAGGGACCTCTACGAGCAGTACTTC	CAISPRDRDLYEQYF
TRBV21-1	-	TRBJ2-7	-	TGTGCCAGCAGCAAATCGGACAGGCCCCTCTCCTACGAGCAGTACTTC	CASSKSDRPLSYEQYF
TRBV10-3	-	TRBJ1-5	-	TGTGCCATCAGTGAGTTTCCAGATCCCAATCAGCCCCAGCATTTT	CAISEFPDPNQPQHF
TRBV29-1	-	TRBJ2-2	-	TGCAGCGCTCTGCACACCGGGGAGCTGTTTTTT	CSALHTGELFF
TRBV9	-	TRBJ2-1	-	TGTGCCAGCAGCGGGTATGATAATGAGCAGTTCTTC	CASSGYDNEQFF
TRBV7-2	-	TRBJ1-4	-	TGTGCCAGCAGCCCGACCTTACTAACCGTGGCAGAAAAACTGTTTTTT	CASSPTLLTVAEKLFF
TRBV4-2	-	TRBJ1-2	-	TGTGCCAGCAGCCAAGATCGGGCTTCTGGCTACACCTTC	CASSQDRASGYTF
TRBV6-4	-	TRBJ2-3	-	TGTGCCAGCAGCCTAGGGGGAAGGGAAACAGATACGCAGTATTTT	CASSLGGRETDTQYF
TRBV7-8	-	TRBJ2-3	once	TGTGCCAGCAGCTTATGGGGCCCCTTTGATACGCAGTATTTT	CASSLWGPFDTQYF
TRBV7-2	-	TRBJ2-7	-	TGTGCCAGCAGCTTCAAAGGGTTCTACGAGCAGTACTTC	CASSFKGFYEQYF
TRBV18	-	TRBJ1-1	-	TGTGCCAGCTCACCTGGGCCCCAAGCTTTCTTT	CASSPGPQAFF